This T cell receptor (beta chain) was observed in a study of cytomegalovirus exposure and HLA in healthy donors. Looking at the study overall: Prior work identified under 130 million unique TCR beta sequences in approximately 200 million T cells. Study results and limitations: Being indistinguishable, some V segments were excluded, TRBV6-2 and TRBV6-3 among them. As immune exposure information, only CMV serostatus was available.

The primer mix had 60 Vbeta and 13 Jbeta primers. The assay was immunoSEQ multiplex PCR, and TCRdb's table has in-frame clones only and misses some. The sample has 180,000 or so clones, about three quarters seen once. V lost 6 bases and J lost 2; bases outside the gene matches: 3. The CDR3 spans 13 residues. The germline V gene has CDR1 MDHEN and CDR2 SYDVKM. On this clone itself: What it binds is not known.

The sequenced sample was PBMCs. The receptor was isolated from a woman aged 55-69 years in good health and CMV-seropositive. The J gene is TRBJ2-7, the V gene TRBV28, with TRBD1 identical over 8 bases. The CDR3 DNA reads TGTGCCAGCAGCGGGGACAGGCCCTACGAGCAGTACTTC. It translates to CASSGDRPYEQYF.